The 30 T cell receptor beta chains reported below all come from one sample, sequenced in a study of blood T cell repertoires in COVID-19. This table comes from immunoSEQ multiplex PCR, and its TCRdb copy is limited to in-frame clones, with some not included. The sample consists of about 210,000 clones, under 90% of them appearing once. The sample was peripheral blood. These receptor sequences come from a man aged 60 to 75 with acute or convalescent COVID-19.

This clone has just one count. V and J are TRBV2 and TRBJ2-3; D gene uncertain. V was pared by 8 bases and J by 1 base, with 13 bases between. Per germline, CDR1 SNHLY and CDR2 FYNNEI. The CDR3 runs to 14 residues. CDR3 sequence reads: CASFSEVGTDTQYF. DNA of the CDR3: TGTGCCAGCTTTAGTGAAGTGGGCACAGATACGCAGTATTTT.

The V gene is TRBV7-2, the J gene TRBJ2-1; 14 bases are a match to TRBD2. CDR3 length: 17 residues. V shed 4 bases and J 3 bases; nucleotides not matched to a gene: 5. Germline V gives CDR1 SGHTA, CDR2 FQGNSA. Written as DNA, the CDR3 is TGTGCCAGCAGCTCTGGGACTAGCGGGGGCCGCTACAATGAGCAGTTCTTC. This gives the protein CASSSGTSGGRYNEQFF.

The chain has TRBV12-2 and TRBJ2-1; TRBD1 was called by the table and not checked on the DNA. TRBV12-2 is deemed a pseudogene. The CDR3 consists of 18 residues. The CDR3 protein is CASRLDPPGEGAVDEQFF. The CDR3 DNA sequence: TGTGCAAGTCGCTTAGACCCCCCCGGAGAGGGGGCTGTGGATGAGCAGTTCTTC.

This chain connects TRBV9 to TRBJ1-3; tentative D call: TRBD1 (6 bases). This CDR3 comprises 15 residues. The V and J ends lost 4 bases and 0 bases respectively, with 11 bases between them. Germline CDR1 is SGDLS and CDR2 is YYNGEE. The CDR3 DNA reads TGTGCCAGCAGCCAAGGGGGGGTCTCTGGAAACACCATATATTTT. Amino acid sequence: CASSQGGVSGNTIYF.

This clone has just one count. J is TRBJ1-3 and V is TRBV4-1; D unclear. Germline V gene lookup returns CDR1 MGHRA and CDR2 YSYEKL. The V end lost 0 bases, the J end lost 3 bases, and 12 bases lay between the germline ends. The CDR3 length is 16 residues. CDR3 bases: TGCGCCAGCAGCCAAGATGTATCGGGGTTTGGAAACACCATATATTTT. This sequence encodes CASSQDVSGFGNTIYF.

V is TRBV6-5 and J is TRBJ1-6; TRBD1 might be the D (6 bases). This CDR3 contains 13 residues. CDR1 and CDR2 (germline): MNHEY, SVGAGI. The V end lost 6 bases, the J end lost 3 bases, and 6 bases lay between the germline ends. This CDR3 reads CASRDSYNSPLHF. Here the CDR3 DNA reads TGTGCCAGCAGGGACAGCTATAATTCACCCCTCCACTTT.

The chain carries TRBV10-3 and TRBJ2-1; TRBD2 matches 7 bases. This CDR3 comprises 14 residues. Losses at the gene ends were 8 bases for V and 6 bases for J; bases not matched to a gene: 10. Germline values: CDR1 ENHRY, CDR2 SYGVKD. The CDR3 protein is CAIRPLAVTNEQFF. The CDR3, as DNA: TGTGCCATCCGGCCCCTAGCGGTGACCAATGAGCAGTTCTTC.

In DNA, the CDR3 is TGTGCCAGCAGTTACCGGGGGAGCTCCTATAATTCACCCCTCCACTTT. Translating gives CASSYRGSSYNSPLHF. The J gene is TRBJ1-6, the V gene TRBV6-2 or TRBV6-3; TRBD1 might be the D (5 bases). The V and J ends lost 2 bases and 0 bases respectively, with 8 bases between them. This CDR3 has 16 amino acids. Germline V gene data show CDR1 as MNHEY and CDR2 as SVGEGT.

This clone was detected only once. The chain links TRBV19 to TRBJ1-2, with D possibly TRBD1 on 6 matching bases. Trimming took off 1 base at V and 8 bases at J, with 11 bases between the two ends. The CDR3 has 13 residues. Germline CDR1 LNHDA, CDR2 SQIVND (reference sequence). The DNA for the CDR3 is TGTGCCAGTAGTATAGCTGACAGGCCCGGCTACACCTTC. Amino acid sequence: CASSIADRPGYTF.

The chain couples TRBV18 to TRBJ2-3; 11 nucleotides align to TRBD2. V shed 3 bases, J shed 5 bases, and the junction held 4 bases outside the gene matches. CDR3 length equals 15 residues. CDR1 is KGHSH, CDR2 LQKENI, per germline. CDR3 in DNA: TGTGCCAGCTCACCGTCGCTAGCGGGGGGAGATACGCAGTATTTT. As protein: CASSPSLAGGDTQYF.

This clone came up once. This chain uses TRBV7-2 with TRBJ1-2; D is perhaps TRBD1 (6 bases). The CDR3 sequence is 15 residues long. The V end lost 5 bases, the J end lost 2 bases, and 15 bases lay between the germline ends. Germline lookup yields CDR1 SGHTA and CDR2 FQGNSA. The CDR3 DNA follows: TGTGCCAGCAGCGTGGGGGACACTCCAAACTATGGCTACACCTTC. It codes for CASSVGDTPNYGYTF.

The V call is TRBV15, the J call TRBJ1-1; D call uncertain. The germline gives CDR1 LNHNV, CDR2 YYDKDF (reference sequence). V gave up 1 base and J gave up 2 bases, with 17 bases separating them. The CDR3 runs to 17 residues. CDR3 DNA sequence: TGTGCCACCAGCAGAGTGTACGGCCATCGGAGCAACACTGAAGCTTTCTTT. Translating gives CATSRVYGHRSNTEAFF.

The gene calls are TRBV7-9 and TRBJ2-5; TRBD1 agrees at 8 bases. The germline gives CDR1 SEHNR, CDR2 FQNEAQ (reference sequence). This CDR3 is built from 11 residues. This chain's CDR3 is CGLDREETQYF. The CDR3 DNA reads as TGTGGCCTGGACAGGGAAGAGACCCAGTACTTC. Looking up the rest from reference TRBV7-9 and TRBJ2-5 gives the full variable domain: DTGVSQNPRHKITKRGQNVTFRCDPISEHNRLYWYRQTLGQGPEFLTYFQNEAQLEKSRLLSDRFSAERPKGSFSTLEIQRTEQGDSAMYLCGLDREETQYFGPGTRLLVL.

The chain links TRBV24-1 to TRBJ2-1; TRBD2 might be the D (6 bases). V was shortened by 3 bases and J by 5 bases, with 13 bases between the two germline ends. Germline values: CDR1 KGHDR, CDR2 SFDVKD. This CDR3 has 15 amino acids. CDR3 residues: CATSDMAGSNNEQFF. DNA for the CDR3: TGTGCCACCAGTGATATGGCGGGATCCAACAATGAGCAGTTCTTC.

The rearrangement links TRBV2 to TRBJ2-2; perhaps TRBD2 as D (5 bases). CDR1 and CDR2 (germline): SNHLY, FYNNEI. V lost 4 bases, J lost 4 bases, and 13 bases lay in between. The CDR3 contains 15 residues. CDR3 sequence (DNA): TGTGCCAGCAGTGGTAGTAGCGCACCCACCGGGGAGCTGTTTTTT. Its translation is CASSGSSAPTGELFF.

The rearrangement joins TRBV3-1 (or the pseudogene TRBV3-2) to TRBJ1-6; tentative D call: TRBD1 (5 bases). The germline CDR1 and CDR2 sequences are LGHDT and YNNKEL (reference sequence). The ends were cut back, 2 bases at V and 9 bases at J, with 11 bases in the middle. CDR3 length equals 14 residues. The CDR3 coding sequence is TGTGCCAGCAGCCAACAGGGTGGTGCTTCACCCCTCCACTTT. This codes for CASSQQGGASPLHF.

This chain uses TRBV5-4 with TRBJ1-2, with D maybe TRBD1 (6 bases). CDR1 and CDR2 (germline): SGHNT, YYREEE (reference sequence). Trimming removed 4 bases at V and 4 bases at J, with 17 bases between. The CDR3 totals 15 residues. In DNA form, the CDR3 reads TGTGCCAGCAGCACGTCGGGGGGCCTATTCTATGGCTACACCTTC. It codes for CASSTSGGLFYGYTF.

CDR3 sequence (DNA): TGTGCCAGCCAACCGGACAGGGGCTCCTACAATGAGCAGTTCTTC. This codes for CASQPDRGSYNEQFF. This chain links TRBV7-9 with TRBJ2-1; 9 bases align to TRBD1. This CDR3 comprises 15 residues. Trimming removed 8 bases from V and 0 bases from J; junction bases left unmatched: 5. Germline loops: CDR1 SEHNR, CDR2 FQNEAQ (reference sequence).

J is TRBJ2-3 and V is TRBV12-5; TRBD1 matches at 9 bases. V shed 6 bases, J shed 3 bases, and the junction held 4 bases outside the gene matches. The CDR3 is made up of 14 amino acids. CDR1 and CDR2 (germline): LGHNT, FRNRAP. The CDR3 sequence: CASGPGQGTDTQYF. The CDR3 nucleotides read TGTGCTAGTGGACCGGGACAGGGTACAGATACGCAGTATTTT.

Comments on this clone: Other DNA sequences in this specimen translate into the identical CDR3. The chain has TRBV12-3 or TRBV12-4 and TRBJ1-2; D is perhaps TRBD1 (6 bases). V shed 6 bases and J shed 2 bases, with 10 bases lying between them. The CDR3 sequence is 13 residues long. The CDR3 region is CASSPTGNYGYTF. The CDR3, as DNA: TGTGCCAGCAGCCCAACAGGGAACTATGGCTACACCTTC.

CDR3 DNA sequence: TGTGCCACCAGTGATCCCAACTTAGCGGGGGATACGCAGTATTTT. It yields the protein CATSDPNLAGDTQYF. This chain uses TRBV24-1 with TRBJ2-3; TRBD2 matches 8 bases. This CDR3 contains 15 residues. The junction had 7 bases not matched to a gene; V was cut back by 3 bases and J by 6 bases. Looked up from germline, CDR1 is KGHDR and CDR2 is SFDVKD.

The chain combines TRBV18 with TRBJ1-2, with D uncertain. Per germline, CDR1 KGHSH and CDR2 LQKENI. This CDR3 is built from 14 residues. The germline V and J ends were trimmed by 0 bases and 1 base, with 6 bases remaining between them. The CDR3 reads CASSPPADNYGYTF. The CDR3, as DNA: TGTGCCAGCTCACCACCGGCCGATAACTATGGCTACACCTTC.

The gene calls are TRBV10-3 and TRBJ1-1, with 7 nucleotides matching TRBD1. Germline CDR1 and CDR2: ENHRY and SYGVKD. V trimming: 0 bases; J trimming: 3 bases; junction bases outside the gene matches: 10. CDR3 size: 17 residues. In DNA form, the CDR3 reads TGTGCCATCAGTGAGTCCCGAAAGGGGGCTGGTTACACTGAAGCTTTCTTT. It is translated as CAISESRKGAGYTEAFF.

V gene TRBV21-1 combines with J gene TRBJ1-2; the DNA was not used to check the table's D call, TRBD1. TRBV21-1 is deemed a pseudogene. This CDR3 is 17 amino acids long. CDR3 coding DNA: TGTGCCAGCAGCAACTTTTGGATCAGGACAGATTACTATGGCTACACCTTC. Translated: CASSNFWIRTDYYGYTF.

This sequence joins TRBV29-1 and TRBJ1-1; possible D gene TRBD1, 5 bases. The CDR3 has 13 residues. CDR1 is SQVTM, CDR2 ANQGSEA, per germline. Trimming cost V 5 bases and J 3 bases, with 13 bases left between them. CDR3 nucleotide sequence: TGCAGCGTTCTCAGGGAGGCGGACACTGAAGCTTTCTTT. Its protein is CSVLREADTEAFF.

This chain's CDR3 is CAKNPGQGRREQYF. The CDR3 region has the DNA TGCGCCAAAAACCCCGGACAGGGAAGGCGGGAGCAGTACTTC. This chain joins TRBV10-1 and TRBJ2-7, with 8 bases aligning to TRBD1. Germline values: CDR1 WNHNN, CDR2 SYGVQD (reference sequence). Losses at the gene ends were 10 bases for V and 7 bases for J; bases not matched to a gene: 15. The CDR3 spans 14 residues.

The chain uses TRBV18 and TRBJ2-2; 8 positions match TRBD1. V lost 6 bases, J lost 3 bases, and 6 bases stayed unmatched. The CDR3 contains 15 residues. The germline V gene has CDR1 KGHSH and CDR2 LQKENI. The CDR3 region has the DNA TGTGCCAGCTCCCGGACAGGGTCAGACACCGGGGAGCTGTTTTTT. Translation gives CASSRTGSDTGELFF.

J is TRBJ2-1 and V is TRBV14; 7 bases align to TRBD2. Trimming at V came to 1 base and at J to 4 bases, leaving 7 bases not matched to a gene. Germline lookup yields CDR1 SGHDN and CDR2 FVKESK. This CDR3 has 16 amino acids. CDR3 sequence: CASSQAWAGVYNEQFF. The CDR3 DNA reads TGTGCCAGCAGCCAAGCTTGGGCGGGGGTATACAATGAGCAGTTCTTC.

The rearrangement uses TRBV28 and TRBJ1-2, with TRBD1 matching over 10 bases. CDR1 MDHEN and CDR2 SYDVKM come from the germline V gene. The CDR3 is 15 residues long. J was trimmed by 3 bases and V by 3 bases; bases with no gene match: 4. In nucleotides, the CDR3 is TGTGCCAGCAGTTTGACAGGGGGCGCTGACTATGGCTACACCTTC. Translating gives CASSLTGGADYGYTF.

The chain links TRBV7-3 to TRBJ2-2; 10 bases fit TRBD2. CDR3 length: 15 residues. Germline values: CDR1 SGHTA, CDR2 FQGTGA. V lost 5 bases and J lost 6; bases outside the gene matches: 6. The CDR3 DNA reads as TGTGCCAGCAGCCATAGCGGGGGGTACCCCGGGGAGCTGTTTTTT. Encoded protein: CASSHSGGYPGELFF.